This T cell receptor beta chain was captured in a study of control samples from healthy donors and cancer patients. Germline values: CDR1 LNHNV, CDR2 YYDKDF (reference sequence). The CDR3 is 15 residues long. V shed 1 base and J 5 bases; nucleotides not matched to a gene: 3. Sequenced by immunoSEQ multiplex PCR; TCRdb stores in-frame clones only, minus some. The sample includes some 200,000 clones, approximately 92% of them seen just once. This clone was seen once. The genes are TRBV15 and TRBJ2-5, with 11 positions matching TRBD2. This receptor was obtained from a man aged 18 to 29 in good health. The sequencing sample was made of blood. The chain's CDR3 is CATSRVLAGGETQYF. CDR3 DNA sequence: TGTGCCACCAGCAGAGTTCTAGCGGGGGGTGAGACCCAGTACTTC.